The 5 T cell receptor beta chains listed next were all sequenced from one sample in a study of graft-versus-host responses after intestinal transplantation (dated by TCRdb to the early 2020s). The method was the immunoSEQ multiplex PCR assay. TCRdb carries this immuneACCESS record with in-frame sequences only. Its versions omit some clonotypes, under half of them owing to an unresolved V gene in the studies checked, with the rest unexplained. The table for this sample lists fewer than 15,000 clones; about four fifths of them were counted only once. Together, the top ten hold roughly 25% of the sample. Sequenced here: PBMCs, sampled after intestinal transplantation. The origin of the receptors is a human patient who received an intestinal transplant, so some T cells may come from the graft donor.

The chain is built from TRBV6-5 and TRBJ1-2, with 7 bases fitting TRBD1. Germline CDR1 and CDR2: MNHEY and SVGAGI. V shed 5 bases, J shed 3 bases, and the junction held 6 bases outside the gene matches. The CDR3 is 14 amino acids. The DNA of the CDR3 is TGTGCCAGCAGTCGACAGGGAGCGGACTATGGCTACACCTTC. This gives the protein CASSRQGADYGYTF.

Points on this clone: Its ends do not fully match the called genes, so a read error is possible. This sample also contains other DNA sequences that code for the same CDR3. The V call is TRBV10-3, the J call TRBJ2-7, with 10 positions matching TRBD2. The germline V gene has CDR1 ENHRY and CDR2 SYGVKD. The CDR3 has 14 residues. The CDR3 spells CAISERSSGSEQYF. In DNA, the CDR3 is TGTGCCATCAGTGAGAGGTCTAGCGGGAGCGAGCAATACTTC.

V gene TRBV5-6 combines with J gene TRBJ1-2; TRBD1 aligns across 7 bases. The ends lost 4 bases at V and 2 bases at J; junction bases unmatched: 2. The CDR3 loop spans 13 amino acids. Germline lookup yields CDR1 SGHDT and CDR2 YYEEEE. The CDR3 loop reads CASSAGGNYGYTF. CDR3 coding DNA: TGTGCCAGCAGCGCAGGGGGGAACTATGGCTACACCTTC.

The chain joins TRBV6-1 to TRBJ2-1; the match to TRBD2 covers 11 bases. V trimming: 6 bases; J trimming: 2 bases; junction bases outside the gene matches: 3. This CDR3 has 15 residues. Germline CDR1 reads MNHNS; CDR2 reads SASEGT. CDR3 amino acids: CASSGTSGAYNEQFF. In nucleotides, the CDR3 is TGTGCCAGCAGCGGGACTAGCGGAGCCTACAATGAGCAGTTCTTC.

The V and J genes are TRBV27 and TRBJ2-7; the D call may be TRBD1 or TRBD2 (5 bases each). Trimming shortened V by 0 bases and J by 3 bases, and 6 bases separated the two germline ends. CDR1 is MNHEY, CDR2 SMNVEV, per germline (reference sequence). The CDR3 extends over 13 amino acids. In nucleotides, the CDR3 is TGTGCCAGCAGTTTATCGGGGGACTACGAGCAGTACTTC. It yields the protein CASSLSGDYEQYF.